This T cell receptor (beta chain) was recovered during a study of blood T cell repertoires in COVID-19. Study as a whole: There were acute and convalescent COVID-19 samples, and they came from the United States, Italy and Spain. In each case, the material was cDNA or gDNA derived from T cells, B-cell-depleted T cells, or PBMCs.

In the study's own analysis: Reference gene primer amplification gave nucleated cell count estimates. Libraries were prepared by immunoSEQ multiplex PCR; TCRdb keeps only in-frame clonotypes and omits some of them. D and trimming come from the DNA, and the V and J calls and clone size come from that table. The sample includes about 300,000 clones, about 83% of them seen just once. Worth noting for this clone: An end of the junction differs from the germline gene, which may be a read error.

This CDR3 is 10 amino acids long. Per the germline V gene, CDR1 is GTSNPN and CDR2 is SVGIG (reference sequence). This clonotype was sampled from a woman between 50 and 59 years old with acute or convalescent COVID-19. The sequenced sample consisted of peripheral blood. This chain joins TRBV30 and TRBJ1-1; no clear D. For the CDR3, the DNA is TGTGCCTGGATCTCGACTGAGGCTTTCTTT. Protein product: CAWISTEAFF.